This is a list of T cell receptor beta chains from one sample in a study of PD-1 blockade in mismatch repair-deficient tumors. Assay used: immunoSEQ multiplex PCR; TCRdb lists only in-frame clones, some missing. Among about 39,000 clones listed, roughly 88% were seen once. Material: PBMCs, obtained less than 40 weeks after starting pembrolizumab. Source of these receptors: an adult with mismatch repair-deficient cancer. CDR3s include the opening cysteine and the closing phenylalanine or tryptophan. D genes are given only for firm matches. Clone size is given for some rows only: seen once, a few or many times, or a class if the clone is expanded.

D gene: .
J gene: TRBJ1-1
clone size: .
V gene: TRBV19
CDR3 protein: CASSLYRDNTEAFF
CDR3 DNA: TGTGCCAGTAGCCTCTACAGGGATAACACTGAAGCTTTCTTT

D gene: .
J gene: TRBJ2-1
clone size: .
V gene: TRBV15
CDR3 protein: CATSIALSSYNEQFF
CDR3 DNA: TGTGCCACCAGCATAGCGCTCAGCTCCTACAATGAGCAGTTCTTC

D gene: TRBD2
J gene: TRBJ2-1
clone size: .
V gene: TRBV4-2
CDR3 protein: CASSQVGTSGFNNEQFF
CDR3 DNA: TGTGCCAGCAGCCAGGTTGGGACTAGCGGATTTAACAATGAGCAGTTCTTC

D gene: .
J gene: TRBJ1-1
clone size: .
V gene: TRBV6-5
CDR3 protein: CASSYSGGRDTEAFF
CDR3 DNA: TGTGCCAGCAGTTACTCGGGGGGTCGTGACACTGAAGCTTTCTTT

D gene: .
J gene: TRBJ1-2
clone size: .
V gene: TRBV29-1
CDR3 protein: CSVGSWSSNYGYTF
CDR3 DNA: TGCAGCGTTGGGAGCTGGTCCTCTAACTATGGCTACACCTTC

D gene: .
J gene: TRBJ2-3
clone size: .
V gene: TRBV7-2
CDR3 protein: CASSTSLGGTQYF
CDR3 DNA: TGTGCCAGCAGCACGTCCCTCGGCGGAACGCAGTATTTT

D gene: .
J gene: TRBJ2-7
clone size: .
V gene: TRBV21-1
CDR3 protein: CASSRTGTSGKYEQYF
CDR3 DNA: TGTGCCAGTAGTCGAACTGGGACTAGCGGGAAGTACGAGCAGTACTTC

D gene: .
J gene: TRBJ2-3
clone size: .
V gene: TRBV7-3
CDR3 protein: CASSPTLAADTQYF
CDR3 DNA: TGTGCCAGCAGCCCCACCCTAGCAGCAGATACGCAGTATTTT

D gene: .
J gene: TRBJ1-1
clone size: .
V gene: TRBV2
CDR3 protein: CASSEALRSRAFF
CDR3 DNA: TGTGCCAGCAGTGAAGCGCTCCGGAGCCGGGCTTTCTTT

D gene: TRBD1
J gene: TRBJ1-2
clone size: .
V gene: TRBV27
CDR3 protein: CASSLKGQKTYGYTF
CDR3 DNA: TGTGCCAGCAGTTTAAAGGGACAGAAAACCTATGGCTACACCTTC

D gene: .
J gene: TRBJ2-5
clone size: .
V gene: TRBV9
CDR3 protein: CASSVGLHQETQYF
CDR3 DNA: TGTGCCAGCAGCGTAGGTCTTCACCAAGAGACCCAGTACTTC

D gene: .
J gene: TRBJ2-1
clone size: once
V gene: TRBV14
CDR3 protein: CASSPDLANEQFF
CDR3 DNA: TGTGCCAGCAGCCCCGATCTAGCGAATGAGCAGTTCTTC

D gene: .
J gene: TRBJ1-1
clone size: .
V gene: TRBV6-1
CDR3 protein: CASNRGDTEAFF
CDR3 DNA: TGTGCCAGCAATAGGGGCGATACTGAAGCTTTCTTT

D gene: .
J gene: TRBJ2-3
clone size: .
V gene: TRBV23-1
CDR3 protein: CASSNRRDTQYF
CDR3 DNA: TGCGCCAGCAGTAACAGGAGAGATACGCAGTATTTT

D gene: .
J gene: TRBJ2-3
clone size: .
V gene: TRBV5-1
CDR3 protein: CASSLATGSGTQYF
CDR3 DNA: TGCGCCAGCAGCTTGGCCACCGGGAGTGGGACGCAGTATTTT

D gene: .
J gene: TRBJ1-1
clone size: .
V gene: TRBV9
CDR3 protein: CASSGSGTEAFF
CDR3 DNA: TGTGCCAGCAGCGGGTCGGGCACTGAAGCTTTCTTT

D gene: TRBD1
J gene: TRBJ1-6
clone size: .
V gene: TRBV7-3
CDR3 protein: CASSLGGPLHF
CDR3 DNA: TGTGCCAGCAGCCTAGGGGGCCCCCTCCACTTT

D gene: .
J gene: TRBJ1-2
clone size: .
V gene: TRBV6-5
CDR3 protein: CASSYGGVWGYTF
CDR3 DNA: TGTGCCAGCAGTTACGGAGGGGTCTGGGGCTACACCTTC

D gene: .
J gene: TRBJ1-5
clone size: .
V gene: TRBV28
CDR3 protein: CASSLGNQPQHF
CDR3 DNA: TGTGCCAGCAGTCTTGGCAATCAGCCCCAGCATTTT

D gene: TRBD1
J gene: TRBJ2-7
clone size: .
V gene: TRBV18
CDR3 protein: CASSPPDRGRWEQYF
CDR3 DNA: TGTGCCAGCTCACCACCGGACAGGGGGAGGTGGGAGCAGTACTTC

D gene: .
J gene: TRBJ1-4
clone size: .
V gene: TRBV27
CDR3 protein: CASSSLSSGRRGEKLFF
CDR3 DNA: TGTGCCAGCAGTTCGCTTAGTTCGGGGCGCAGGGGTGAAAAACTGTTTTTT

D gene: TRBD2
J gene: TRBJ2-1
clone size: .
V gene: TRBV29-1
CDR3 protein: CSGKGTSDYNEQFF
CDR3 DNA: TGCAGCGGGAAAGGGACTAGCGACTACAATGAGCAGTTCTTC

D gene: .
J gene: TRBJ2-5
clone size: .
V gene: TRBV20-1
CDR3 protein: CSAKEAVQYF
CDR3 DNA: TGCAGTGCTAAAGAGGCGGTGCAGTACTTC

D gene: .
J gene: TRBJ1-2
clone size: .
V gene: TRBV28
CDR3 protein: CASSLAGVGYTF
CDR3 DNA: TGTGCCAGCAGTTTAGCAGGGGTTGGCTACACCTTC